Below, one TCR beta chain is given with its context. The data originate from a study of blood T cell repertoires in COVID-19. Across the whole study: The United States, Italy and Spain provided the acute and convalescent COVID-19 samples. T cells, B-cell-depleted T cells, or PBMCs supplied cDNA or gDNA.

In the original workflow: Estimated nucleated cell counts came from reference gene primer amplification. Here immunoSEQ multiplex PCR was the method, and the copy in TCRdb shows in-frame clones only, minus some. Clone size and V and J calls were adopted from that table, with D and trimming inferred from the DNA. The sample has around 110,000 clones, roughly 80% seen once; the top ten hold 2% to 2.5%. The CDR3 is 13 residues long. The germline V gene encodes CDR1 SGHDN and CDR2 FVKESK. V was trimmed by 2 bases and J by 2 bases, leaving 6 bases between them. The genes are TRBV14 and TRBJ1-1; D gene unclear. The sequenced material came from peripheral blood. The sequence was obtained from a man aged 25 to 40 with acute or convalescent COVID-19. CDR3 in DNA: TGTGCCAGCAGCCAACAGGCCAACACTGAAGCTTTCTTT. This codes for CASSQQANTEAFF.